Listed below are T cell receptor beta chains from one sample, sequenced in a study of blood T cell repertoires in COVID-19. Produced via immunoSEQ multiplex PCR; TCRdb's table is partial and in-frame only. Of about 310,000 clones detected, over 75% appear once; the ten largest clones hold 1%. The sample taken for sequencing was peripheral blood. Every receptor here comes from a man in his fifties with active or convalescent COVID-19. CDR3s include the opening cysteine and the closing phenylalanine or tryptophan. Each record gives: D gene, J gene, clone size, V gene, CDR3 DNA, CDR3 protein. D genes are given only for firm matches. Part of the rows lack a size; the others show once, few, many or a class for expanded clones.

D: TRBD2
J: TRBJ2-3
size: -
V: TRBV5-1
DNA: TGCGCCAGCCGACGGGGACTAGCGGGCACAGATACGCAGTATTTT
CDR3: CASRRGLAGTDTQYF

D: TRBD1
J: TRBJ2-7
size: -
V: TRBV18
DNA: TGTGCCAGCTCACCACCACGGACAGGGCCCTACGAGCAGTACTTC
CDR3: CASSPPRTGPYEQYF

D: TRBD1
J: TRBJ1-1
size: -
V: TRBV24-1
DNA: TGTGCCACCAGTGACTCCGGGACAGGGGACACTGAAGCTTTCTTT
CDR3: CATSDSGTGDTEAFF

D: -
J: TRBJ2-4
size: -
V: TRBV18
DNA: TGTGCCAGCTCACCCTCGGAGGGAAACATTCAGTACTTC
CDR3: CASSPSEGNIQYF

D: -
J: TRBJ1-5
size: -
V: TRBV12-3/TRBV12-4
DNA: TGTGCCAGCAGTCCCCCTAATCAGCCCCAGCATTTT
CDR3: CASSPPNQPQHF

D: -
J: TRBJ1-1
size: -
V: TRBV3-1/TRBV3-2
DNA: TGTGCCAGCAGCCCTACAGGGAGTTACACTGAAGCTTTCTTT
CDR3: CASSPTGSYTEAFF

D: TRBD1
J: TRBJ2-3
size: once
V: TRBV28
DNA: TGTGCCAGCAGTCCGATGCCGGGACAGGGGGGGATAGATACGCAGTATTTT
CDR3: CASSPMPGQGGIDTQYF

D: -
J: TRBJ2-7
size: -
V: TRBV9
DNA: TGTGCCAGCAGCGCCTCGACTAGTCTTGGCGAGCAGTACTTC
CDR3: CASSASTSLGEQYF

D: -
J: TRBJ1-1
size: -
V: TRBV7-8
DNA: TGTGCCAGCAGCTGGAGGGAGAACACTGAAGCTTTCTTT
CDR3: CASSWRENTEAFF

D: TRBD2
J: TRBJ2-1
size: -
V: TRBV5-1
DNA: TGCGCCAGCAGCTTCTCGGTGTTGGGCGGGGGTTACAATGAGCAGTTCTTC
CDR3: CASSFSVLGGGYNEQFF

D: -
J: TRBJ2-1
size: -
V: TRBV18
DNA: TGTGCCAGCTCACCAGGTCTCAGTGGTGAGCAGTTCTTC
CDR3: CASSPGLSGEQFF

D: -
J: TRBJ2-1
size: -
V: TRBV2
DNA: TGTGCCAGCAGTGAGGGGGCGGACCGGGCCTTCGATGAGCAGTTCTTC
CDR3: CASSEGADRAFDEQFF

D: -
J: TRBJ2-1
size: -
V: TRBV5-1
DNA: TGCGCCAGCACCAGGGGTGGACTCGATGAGCAGTTCTTC
CDR3: CASTRGGLDEQFF

D: -
J: TRBJ1-2
size: -
V: TRBV29-1
DNA: TGCAGCGTTGGCGAAAACTATGGCTACACCTTC
CDR3: CSVGENYGYTF

D: -
J: TRBJ1-2
size: once
V: TRBV7-2
DNA: TGTGCCAGCAGCTTAAGCCGACAGAGCGATGGCTACACCTTC
CDR3: CASSLSRQSDGYTF

D: -
J: TRBJ1-6
size: -
V: TRBV28
DNA: TGTGCCAGCAGCCTAGGACACGGTAATTCACCCCTCCACTTT
CDR3: CASSLGHGNSPLHF

D: -
J: TRBJ1-4
size: -
V: TRBV30
DNA: TGTGCCTGGAAGCGTCAAGGGCGGGATGAAAAACTGTTTTTT
CDR3: CAWKRQGRDEKLFF

D: TRBD1
J: TRBJ1-4
size: -
V: TRBV15
DNA: TGTGCCACCACCAGAGGTCCCCTACAGGGGGCAAAACCAATCGGTGAAAAACTGTTTTTT
CDR3: CATTRGPLQGAKPIGEKLFF

D: TRBD2
J: TRBJ2-3
size: -
V: TRBV28
DNA: TGTGCCAGCAGTTTGGCGGGGGGGGGTAGGAATACGCAGTATTTT
CDR3: CASSLAGGGRNTQYF

D: TRBD1
J: TRBJ1-5
size: -
V: TRBV5-4
DNA: TGTGCCAGCAGCTTACAGGGGGCTGATCAGCCCCAGCATTTT
CDR3: CASSLQGADQPQHF

D: -
J: TRBJ1-2
size: -
V: TRBV3-1/TRBV3-2
DNA: TGTGCCAGCAGCCAAGGACAGGTCAAGAGCTACACCTTC
CDR3: CASSQGQVKSYTF

D: TRBD1
J: TRBJ1-5
size: once
V: TRBV28
DNA: TGTGCCAGCAGCTATGGACAGGGCAATCAGCCCCAGCATTTT
CDR3: CASSYGQGNQPQHF